This T cell receptor beta chain appears in the sequencing data of a study of blood T cell repertoires in COVID-19. As for the study in general: Material from acute and convalescent COVID-19 was sourced from the United States, Italy and Spain. Sample material is recorded as cDNA or gDNA derived from T cells, B-cell-depleted T cells, or PBMCs.

Authors' data handling: Nucleated cell number was recorded as an estimate derived from reference gene primer amplification. Only in-frame clones appear in the TCRdb table, and some are missing; sequencing was by immunoSEQ multiplex PCR. V, J and clone size reflect that table, while D and trimming were determined from the DNA. The profile covers 40,000 to 65,000 clones, with 70% to 85% appearing a single time and 11% to 15% taken by the ten largest. The germline V gene has CDR1 SQVTM and CDR2 ANQGSEA. The germline V and J ends were trimmed by 6 bases and 6 bases, with 12 bases remaining between them. The CDR3 extends over 13 amino acids.

The rearrangement links TRBV29-1 to TRBJ1-6; weak D call: TRBD1 (5 bases). The clonotype originates from a human donor in a cohort sampled during active COVID-19. The source material was peripheral blood. CDR3 region: CSVATDFNSPLHF. CDR3 nucleotide sequence: TGCAGCGTAGCGACAGATTTTAATTCACCCCTCCACTTT.